This T cell receptor (beta chain) was sequenced during a study of read filtering for tumor transcriptome and immune sequencing. Molecular barcoded adaptors covering alpha/delta and beta/gamma chains were used on roughly 370 ng RNA. MiXCR was run by TCRdb on the reads, yielding one entry per CDR3 protein. The sample contains roughly 67,000 distinct CDR3 sequences, 15% to 20% of which appear only once. Concerning this clonotype itself: One end of the junction varies from germline; a read error may be responsible.

The CDR3 consists of 15 residues. From germline, CDR1 is KGHSH and CDR2 LQKENI. This chain joins TRBV18 and TRBJ1-5; D is uncertain. The receptor was derived from a donor at least 40 years old with multiple myeloma. The specimen sequenced was a population of CD138-negative cells sorted from bone marrow. CDR3 nucleotides: TGTGCCGGCTCACCTTGGTTTAGCCAGGATCAGCCCCAGCATTTT. Encoded protein: CAGSPWFSQDQPQHF.